The clone carrying this TCR beta chain came up once. The CDR3 runs 14 residues. The V gene's germline CDR1 is KGHSH and CDR2 LQKENI. The ends were cut back, 6 bases at V and 8 bases at J, with 14 bases in the middle. The data stem from a study of T cells in Graves' hyperthyroidism and ophthalmopathy. Graves' hyperthyroidism is called stable when ophthalmopathy does not progress within 18 months. TCR beta CDR3 region amplification was performed from RNA transcripts. First-round RT-PCR with HTBI primers amplified the TCR CDR3 region. One entry per CDR3 protein results from TCRdb running MiXCR on the multiplex PCR reads. The sample records approximately 740,000 distinct CDR3 sequences, 14% being singletons.

The sample consisted of blood. The gene calls are TRBV18 and TRBJ1-6; D unclear. The TCR originated in a woman younger than 35 with Graves' hyperthyroidism. The CDR3 DNA is TGTGCCAGCTCCTCCCACGGAACCTATTCACCCCTCCACTTT. This gives the protein CASSSHGTYSPLHF. Filled out from reference TRBV18 and TRBJ1-6, the complete variable domain reads NAGVMQNPRHLVRRRGQEARLRCSPMKGHSHVYWYRQLPEEGLKFMVYLQKENIIDESGMPKERFSAEFPKEGPSILRIQQVVRGDSAAYFCASSSHGTYSPLHFGNGTRLTVT.